This is a list of T cell receptor beta chains from one sample in a study of CD8 T cells in Susac syndrome. One entry per CDR3 protein results from TCRdb running MiXCR on the immunoSEQ multiplex PCR reads. This table holds around 150,000 distinct CDR3 sequences, roughly 94% found once. Input material: CD8+ T cells from PBMCs. Receptors were obtained from a human donor with Susac syndrome. Each CDR3 is given with its conserved first and last residue. The D gene is left open where the match is weak. The size field is filled for only some rows; it gives once, few, many or a size class.

D	length	size	J	V	DNA	CDR3
NA	13	NA	TRBJ2-1	TRBV9	TGTGCCAGCAGCGTAGGGACGGGAGCTGAGCAGTTCTTC	CASSVGTGAEQFF
NA	12	NA	TRBJ2-1	TRBV29-1	TGCAGCCTCAGGGTTGGTGGCAATGAGCAGTTCTTC	CSLRVGGNEQFF
NA	12	NA	TRBJ1-6	TRBV5-6	TGTGCCAGCTCCGGCGGTAATTCACCCCTCCACTTT	CASSGGNSPLHF
NA	15	NA	TRBJ1-1	TRBV5-1	TGCGCCAGCAGCTTGTTCGGCGGAAGAGACACTGAAGCTTTCTTT	CASSLFGGRDTEAFF
TRBD1	13	NA	TRBJ2-7	TRBV12-3/TRBV12-4	TGTGCCAGCAGCCCGACAGGGTCCTACGAGCAGTACTTC	CASSPTGSYEQYF
TRBD1	18	NA	TRBJ2-6	TRBV24-1	TGTGCCACCCCATTGCCCGGGACAGGGCGCTCTGGGGCCAACGTCCTGACTTTC	CATPLPGTGRSGANVLTF
NA	13	NA	TRBJ1-1	TRBV3-1	TGTGCCAGCAGCCGGTCGTCAGGGACTGAAGCTTTCTTT	CASSRSSGTEAFF
TRBD2	15	few	TRBJ2-1	TRBV14	TGTGCCAGCAGCCCGCTAGCGGGAGGCGTCAATGAGCAGTTCTTC	CASSPLAGGVNEQFF
TRBD2	14	NA	TRBJ2-1	TRBV5-1	TGCGCCAGCAGCACGGGGACTAGCGGGGTTGAGCAGTTCTTC	CASSTGTSGVEQFF
NA	14	NA	TRBJ2-1	TRBV12-3/TRBV12-4	TGTGCCAGCAGGGACGACGGAACTAAAAATGAGCAGTTCTTC	CASRDDGTKNEQFF
NA	15	NA	TRBJ2-1	TRBV4-1	TGCGCCAGCAGCCATAGCCAGAGCTCCTACAATGAGCAGTTCTTC	CASSHSQSSYNEQFF
NA	12	NA	TRBJ2-7	TRBV6-5	TGTGCCAGCGGGGGGGCTTGGGACGAGCAGTACTTC	CASGGAWDEQYF
NA	13	NA	TRBJ2-7	TRBV6-2/TRBV6-3	TGTGCCAGCAGTTCCACGGGTGGGGACGAGCAGTACTTC	CASSSTGGDEQYF
TRBD1	15	NA	TRBJ2-7	TRBV5-1	TGCGCCAGCAGCCAAGGGACAGGCAGGCCCGACGAGCAGTACTTC	CASSQGTGRPDEQYF
TRBD2	15	NA	TRBJ2-3	TRBV7-6	TGTGCCAGCACCATAGCGGGAGGGCCCACAGATACGCAGTATTTT	CASTIAGGPTDTQYF
NA	12	NA	TRBJ1-1	TRBV7-8	TGTGCCAGCAGCTTCTCGGACACTGAAGCTTTCTTT	CASSFSDTEAFF
NA	15	NA	TRBJ2-7	TRBV6-2/TRBV6-3	TGTGCCAGCAGGCCGGACGCTAGCTCCTCCTACGAGCAGTACTTC	CASRPDASSSYEQYF
NA	12	NA	TRBJ2-6	TRBV24-1	TGTGCCACCAGTCAAGGGGCCAACGTCCTGACTTTC	CATSQGANVLTF
NA	18	NA	TRBJ2-7	TRBV7-9	TGTGCCAGCAGCTCCAGCCCTCGGGAGTATACAGGTACCTACGAGCAGTACTTC	CASSSSPREYTGTYEQYF
NA	11	once	TRBJ2-3	TRBV3-1	TGTGCCAGCAGCCAATCAGATACGCAGTATTTT	CASSQSDTQYF
TRBD1	14	NA	TRBJ2-3	TRBV29-1	TGCAGCGTTGAGGGGACAGGGGGCACAGATACGCAGTATTTT	CSVEGTGGTDTQYF
TRBD1	15	NA	TRBJ2-3	TRBV27	TGTGCCAGCAACCCCGGGACAGGGGTCACAGATACGCAGTATTTT	CASNPGTGVTDTQYF
TRBD2	13	NA	TRBJ2-3	TRBV14	TGTGCCAGCAGCCAAGGCGGGAGCTATACGCAGTATTTT	CASSQGGSYTQYF
TRBD1	15	NA	TRBJ1-2	TRBV7-8	TGTGCCAGCAGCTCGCGACAGGGAGGCGACTATGGCTACACCTTC	CASSSRQGGDYGYTF
NA	14	NA	TRBJ2-7	TRBV3-1	TGTGCCAGCAGCCCCCAGGGGTCCTCCTACGAGCAGTACTTC	CASSPQGSSYEQYF
NA	17	NA	TRBJ2-3	TRBV7-9	TGTGCCAGCAGCTCAAGGGACCAAATATCGGGCACAGATACGCAGTATTTT	CASSSRDQISGTDTQYF
NA	13	NA	TRBJ1-5	TRBV27	TGTGCCAGCAGTTGGGCAAAAGATCAGCCCCAGCATTTT	CASSWAKDQPQHF
NA	15	NA	TRBJ2-5	TRBV7-8	TGTGCCAGCAGCGACTCCCGGGACATAGAAGAGACCCAGTACTTC	CASSDSRDIEETQYF
TRBD1	13	once	TRBJ1-2	TRBV7-9	TGTGCCAGCAGCTGGGGGACAGGGAGTGGCTACACCTTC	CASSWGTGSGYTF
NA	13	NA	TRBJ1-1	TRBV27	TGTGCCAGCAGTTTATCCGGAGCGTCTTGGGCTTTCTTT	CASSLSGASWAFF
TRBD2	15	NA	TRBJ2-1	TRBV12-3/TRBV12-4	TGTGCCAGCACCGGGGGGGAGGTAGCGGGGGATGAGCAGTTCTTC	CASTGGEVAGDEQFF
TRBD2	14	once	TRBJ2-1	TRBV12-3/TRBV12-4	TGTGCCAGCAGTCCCAGCGGGGCCTACAATGAGCAGTTCTTC	CASSPSGAYNEQFF
NA	10	NA	TRBJ2-1	TRBV29-1	TGCAGCGTTTTAAGGAATGAGCAGTTCTTC	CSVLRNEQFF
NA	14	NA	TRBJ1-1	TRBV27	TGTGCCAGCAGCCCGATAGCAGGGGACACTGAAGCTTTCTTT	CASSPIAGDTEAFF
NA	13	NA	TRBJ1-2	TRBV6-2/TRBV6-3	TGTGCCAGCAGTTACAACATCCCCTATGGCTACACCTTC	CASSYNIPYGYTF
NA	15	NA	TRBJ1-2	TRBV14	TGTGCCAGCAGCCAAGATCTTGAACAGAACTATGGCTACACCTTC	CASSQDLEQNYGYTF
TRBD2	15	NA	TRBJ2-7	TRBV4-1	TGCGCCAGCAGCCAAGAGGCGGGAGAGCCTGGCGAGCAGTACTTC	CASSQEAGEPGEQYF
NA	12	NA	TRBJ2-3	TRBV5-4	TGTGCCACCGCAGACAGCACAGATACGCAGTATTTT	CATADSTDTQYF
TRBD2	14	NA	TRBJ2-7	TRBV9	TGTGCCAGCAGCCTTGGGACTAGCGATTACGAGCAGTACTTC	CASSLGTSDYEQYF
TRBD2	14	NA	TRBJ2-7	TRBV10-2	TGCGCCAGCAGTGAGACCGGGACTAGCTACGAGCAGTACTTC	CASSETGTSYEQYF
NA	12	few	TRBJ2-1	TRBV27	TGTGCCAGCAGTTTAGTGGTCGGCGAGCAGTTCTTC	CASSLVVGEQFF